One sample yielded the 20 T cell receptor beta chains listed below, sequenced in a study of beta chain features in type 1 diabetes. What was sequenced were expressed TCRB transcripts, since all of the isolated RNA had been reverse transcribed. Assay: immunoSEQ multiplex PCR; the TCRdb copy retains only in-frame clones and omits some. This table has about 340,000 clones, about 13% appearing once. The study, taken as a whole, reports: Type 1 diabetes patients showed a moderate but significant shortening of TCRB CDR3s in all four CD4+ subsets.

These receptors have no identified antigens. Material for sequencing was naive CD4+ T cells from blood. All receptors come from a woman between 18 and 29 years old with type 1 diabetes.

V gene TRBV19 combines with J gene TRBJ1-5; 10 nucleotides align to TRBD1. Trimming cost V 9 bases and J 5 bases; bases outside gene matches: 10. The CDR3 consists of 15 residues. CDR1 and CDR2 from the germline V gene are LNHDA and SQIVND (reference sequence). The CDR3 DNA follows: TGTGCCAGCTCAACCGGGACAGGGGACCATCAGCCCCAGCATTTT. It encodes CASSTGTGDHQPQHF.

The V gene is TRBV9, the J gene TRBJ2-5, with 8 positions matching TRBD2. The J call is uncertain, as TRBJ2-7 better fits the DNA end. The CDR3 sequence is 16 residues long. Per germline, CDR1 SGDLS and CDR2 YYNGEE. The CDR3 region has the DNA TGTGCCAGCAGCGTAGGGATAGCGGGGCACTCCTACGAGCAGTACTTC. Translation: CASSVGIAGHSYEQYF.

This clone was detected a few times. The chain joins TRBV6-1 to TRBJ2-7; D uncertain. Germline assignment: CDR1 MNHNS and CDR2 SASEGT. CDR3 size: 15 residues. V lost 0 bases to trimming and J lost 2 bases, with 11 bases between them. The CDR3 loop is CASSEAGGTAYEQYF. The CDR3 DNA is TGTGCCAGCAGTGAAGCAGGCGGTACTGCCTACGAGCAGTACTTC.

This clone was seen more than once but under ten times. The rearrangement joins TRBV7-3 to TRBJ1-2; D uncertain. The germline CDR1 and CDR2 sequences are SGHTA and FQGTGA. This CDR3 region has 13 residues. V was cut by 0 bases and J by 7 bases, with 9 bases left in between. The CDR3 DNA reads as TGTGCCAGCAGCTTAACAGATCGGGTTGGCTACACCTTC. This gives the protein CASSLTDRVGYTF.

This clone turned up a few times. The conserved closing phenylalanine or tryptophan is absent in this CDR3, likely reflecting a read error. The limits of the CDR3 on the DNA are not certain, so only TCRdb's listed CDR3 is given. The genes are TRBV7-8 and TRBJ2-7; the table's D call TRBD2 went unverified against the DNA. Inclusive of both ends, the CDR3 amounts to 15 amino acids. Germline CDR1 reads SGHVS; CDR2 reads FQNEAQ. CDR3 in amino acids: CASSLVLQTGGSARD.

This clone was seen a few times. The rearrangement uses TRBV5-4 and TRBJ2-5; the D is unclear. CDR3 size: 11 residues. V lost 2 bases to trimming and J lost 5 bases, with 4 bases between them. Germline V gene sequence: CDR1 SGHNT, CDR2 YYREEE (reference sequence). The CDR3: CASSLSETQYF. For the CDR3, the DNA is TGTGCCAGCAGCTTATCTGAGACCCAGTACTTC.

This clone was detected a few times. CDR3 sequence reads: CASSRQTYTEAFF. CDR3 coding DNA: TGCGCCAGCAGCCGACAGACGTACACTGAAGCTTTCTTT. The gene calls are TRBV4-3 and TRBJ1-1, with a possible D match to TRBD1 (5 bases). The length of the CDR3 is 13 residues. From germline, CDR1 is LGHNA and CDR2 YSLEER. The V end was cut by 4 bases, the J end by 3 bases, with 9 bases between.

The rearrangement uses TRBV18 and TRBJ2-6; D possibly corresponds to TRBD1 (5 bases). V gave up 4 bases and J gave up 3 bases, with 13 bases separating them. The germline gives CDR1 KGHSH, CDR2 LQKENI. The CDR3 has 16 amino acids. The CDR3 sequence: CASSRWGADGANVLTF. The DNA of the CDR3 is TGTGCCAGCTCACGGTGGGGCGCAGATGGGGCCAACGTCCTGACTTTC.

The chain is built from TRBV7-9 and TRBJ1-1; D is undetermined. Germline assignment: CDR1 SEHNR and CDR2 FQNEAQ (reference sequence). CDR3 length equals 15 residues. Trimming stripped 5 bases from V and 1 base from J, with 14 bases between. CDR3 coding DNA: TGTGCCAGCAGCACAGACCGGGGTTGGAACACTGAAGCTTTCTTT. Residues: CASSTDRGWNTEAFF.

This clone was seen a few times. The CDR3 sequence: CASSQTPGQGKGGAYGYTF. The CDR3 region has the DNA TGCGCCAGCAGCCAAACACCCGGACAGGGGAAAGGGGGGGCCTATGGCTACACCTTC. The chain recombines TRBV4-3 with TRBJ1-2; 9 nucleotides match TRBD1. V was pared by 2 bases and J by 4 bases, with 17 bases of the junction left unmatched. The length of the CDR3 is 19 residues. The germline V gene has CDR1 LGHNA and CDR2 YSLEER.

The chain recombines TRBV18 with TRBJ2-2; maybe TRBD1 (5 bases). The CDR3 sequence is 15 residues long. Germline-derived CDR1 and CDR2 are KGHSH and LQKENI. Trimming took 3 bases from V and 0 from J, leaving 8 bases between them. For the CDR3, the DNA is TGTGCCAGCTCACCGACAGCTACGAACACCGGGGAGCTGTTTTTT. Its translation: CASSPTATNTGELFF. The full variable domain, rest sourced from reference TRBV18 and TRBJ2-2, is NAGVMQNPRHLVRRRGQEARLRCSPMKGHSHVYWYRQLPEEGLKFMVYLQKENIIDESGMPKERFSAEFPKEGPSILRIQQVVRGDSAAYFCASSPTATNTGELFFGEGSRLTVL.

V gene TRBV5-1 combines with J gene TRBJ1-2; weak D call: TRBD1 (6 bases). The CDR3 spans 17 residues. The germline gives CDR1 SGHRS, CDR2 YFSETQ. Trimming took off 0 bases at V and 0 bases at J, with 15 bases between the two ends. In nucleotides, the CDR3 is TGCGCCAGCAGCTTGGATGTGGGGGCCGGATCTAACTATGGCTACACCTTC. Its translation is CASSLDVGAGSNYGYTF.

The J gene is TRBJ1-4, the V gene TRBV11-3; D is ambiguous. Trimming cost V 5 bases and J 10 bases, with 11 bases left between them. This CDR3 is 12 amino acids long. From germline, CDR1 is SGHNT and CDR2 YENEEA. CDR3 protein: CASSILEGKLFF. The CDR3 region has the DNA TGTGCCAGCAGCATCCTAGAGGGAAAACTGTTTTTT.

The chain is built from TRBV11-3 and TRBJ2-3; no reliable D call. The CDR3 runs 12 residues. Trimming shortened V by 3 bases and J by 5 bases, and 6 bases separated the two germline ends. Germline values: CDR1 SGHNT, CDR2 YENEEA. The CDR3 bases are TGTGCCAGCAGCTTGAGTGAAGATACGCAGTATTTT. Its protein product is CASSLSEDTQYF.

V is TRBV27 and J is TRBJ2-2; D is perhaps TRBD1 (5 bases). The germline V gene has CDR1 MNHEY and CDR2 SMNVEV (reference sequence). The CDR3 spans 14 residues. V dropped 3 bases and J dropped 1 base, with 6 bases sitting between them. CDR3 protein: CASSFQGNTGELFF. The CDR3 coding sequence is TGTGCCAGCAGTTTTCAGGGGAACACCGGGGAGCTGTTTTTT.

This rearrangement joins TRBV9 to TRBJ2-3; D is perhaps TRBD2 (6 bases). The CDR3 totals 14 residues. Trimming pared 4 bases from V and 2 bases from J, leaving 11 bases between. Germline loops: CDR1 SGDLS, CDR2 YYNGEE. The CDR3 here is CASSLRTTTDTQYF. The CDR3 DNA follows: TGTGCCAGCAGCCTGCGGACTACCACAGATACGCAGTATTTT.

The chain uses TRBV7-8 and TRBJ1-5, with TRBD1 as a possible D gene (5 bases). This CDR3 contains 14 residues. Germline V gives CDR1 SGHVS, CDR2 FQNEAQ. The ends were cut back, 3 bases at V and 6 bases at J, with 12 bases in the middle. The chain's CDR3 is CASSLGREGQPQHF. The CDR3, as DNA: TGTGCCAGCAGCTTGGGACGGGAGGGTCAGCCCCAGCATTTT.

This chain joins TRBV28 and TRBJ2-5; weak D call: TRBD1 (5 bases). The CDR3 sequence is 16 residues long. V lost 8 bases and J 5 bases, leaving 24 bases between the germline ends. Germline values: CDR1 MDHEN, CDR2 SYDVKM. As DNA, the CDR3 is TGTGCCAGCTCCCCAACCCCCAGGGCGCCCCGGGAGACCCAGTACTTC. Amino acid sequence: CASSPTPRAPRETQYF.

CDR3 sequence reads: CASSLGADSYGYTF. The DNA for the CDR3 is TGTGCCAGCAGCTTAGGTGCGGACAGTTATGGCTACACCTTC. The V and J genes are TRBV7-9 and TRBJ1-2, with D tentatively TRBD1 (6 bases). This CDR3 region has 14 residues. The germline CDR1 and CDR2 sequences are SEHNR and FQNEAQ (reference sequence). Trimming pared 1 base from V and 5 bases from J, leaving 11 bases between.

V and J are TRBV6-5 and TRBJ1-1; TRBD1 matches 9 bases. This CDR3 is built from 15 residues. With V trimmed by 2 bases and J by 4 bases, 5 bases remained unmatched. Germline CDR1 is MNHEY and CDR2 is SVGAGI. The CDR3 DNA reads as TGTGCCAGCAGTTACCTGGGACAGGGTCGCACTGAAGCTTTCTTT. As protein: CASSYLGQGRTEAFF.